This TCR beta chain was captured in a study of human T cells and chemical hapten exposure. A single record per CDR3 protein comes from TCRdb applying MiXCR to the RACE reads. The sample has approximately 79,000 distinct CDR3 sequences, 6.5% to 10% seen once. Trimming pared 2 bases from V and 2 bases from J, leaving 16 bases between. The V gene's germline CDR1 is LNHDA and CDR2 SQIVND (reference sequence). This CDR3 spans 17 amino acids. Time point described: pre-sensitization, week 0. Documented treatment: therapeutic diphenylcyclopropenone sensitization with weekly scalp DPC. The chain uses TRBV19 and TRBJ1-5, with D maybe TRBD1 (5 bases). Sequenced here: whole blood, sampled in connection with sensitization to the hapten diphenylcyclopropenone (DPC). The source is a middle-aged man with alopecia areata. Some clones in this sample may be carry-over from other donors' samples. This CDR3 reads CASSIPPGRAGNQPQHF. The CDR3 DNA follows: TGTGCCAGTAGTATACCCCCCGGCAGGGCGGGCAATCAGCCCCAGCATTTT.